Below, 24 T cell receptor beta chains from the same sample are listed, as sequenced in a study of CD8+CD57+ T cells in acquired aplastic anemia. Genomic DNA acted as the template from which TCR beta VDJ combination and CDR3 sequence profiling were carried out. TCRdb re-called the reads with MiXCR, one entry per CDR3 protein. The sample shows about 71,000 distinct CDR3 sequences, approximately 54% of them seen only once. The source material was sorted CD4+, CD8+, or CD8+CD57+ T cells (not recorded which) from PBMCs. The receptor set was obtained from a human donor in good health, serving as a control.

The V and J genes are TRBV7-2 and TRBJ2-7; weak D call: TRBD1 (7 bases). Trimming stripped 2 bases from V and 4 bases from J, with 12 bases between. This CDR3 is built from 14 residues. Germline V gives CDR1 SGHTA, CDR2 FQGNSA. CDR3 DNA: TGTGCCAGCAGCTTATTGACAGGGAGGTACGAGCAGTACGTC. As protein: CASSLLTGRYEQYV.

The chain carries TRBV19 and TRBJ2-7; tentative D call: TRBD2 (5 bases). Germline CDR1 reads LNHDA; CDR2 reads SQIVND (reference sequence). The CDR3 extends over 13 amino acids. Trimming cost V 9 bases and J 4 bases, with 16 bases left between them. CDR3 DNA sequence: TGTGCCAGCCGAGGGCCCCTTGGGTACGAGCAGTACTTC. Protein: CASRGPLGYEQYF.

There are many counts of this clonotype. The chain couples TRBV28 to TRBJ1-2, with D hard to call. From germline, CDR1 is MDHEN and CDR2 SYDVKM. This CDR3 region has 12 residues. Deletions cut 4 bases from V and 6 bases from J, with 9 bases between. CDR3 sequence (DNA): TGTGCCAGCAGTTCGAGCCGGGATGGCTACACCTTC. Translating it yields CASSSSRDGYTF.

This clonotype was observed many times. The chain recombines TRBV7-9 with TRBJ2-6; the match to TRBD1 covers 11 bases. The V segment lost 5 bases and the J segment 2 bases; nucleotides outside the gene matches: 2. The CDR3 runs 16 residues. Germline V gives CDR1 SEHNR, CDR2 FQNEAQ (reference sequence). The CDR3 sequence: CASSQGQGAGANVLTF. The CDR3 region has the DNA TGTGCCAGCAGCCAGGGACAGGGGGCTGGGGCCAACGTCCTGACTTTC.

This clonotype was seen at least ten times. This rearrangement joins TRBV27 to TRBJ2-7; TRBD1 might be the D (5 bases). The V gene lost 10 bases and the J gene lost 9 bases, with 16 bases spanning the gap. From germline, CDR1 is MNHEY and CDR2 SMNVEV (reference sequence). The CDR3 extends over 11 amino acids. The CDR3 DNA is TGTGCCACCTCAAGGGGATTTGGGCAGTACTTC. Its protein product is CATSRGFGQYF.

CDR3 amino acids: CASANTEAFF. The CDR3 DNA reads TGTGCCAGTGCAAACACTGAAGCTTTCTTT. The chain links TRBV19 to TRBJ1-1; D not certain. Trimming removed 8 bases at V and 2 bases at J, with 3 bases between. The germline CDR1 and CDR2 sequences are LNHDA and SQIVND (reference sequence). The CDR3 covers 10 residues.

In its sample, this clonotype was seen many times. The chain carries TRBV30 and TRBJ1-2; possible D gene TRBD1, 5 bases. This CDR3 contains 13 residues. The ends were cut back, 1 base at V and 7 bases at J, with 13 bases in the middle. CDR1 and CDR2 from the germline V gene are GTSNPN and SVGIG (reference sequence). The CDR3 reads CAWSAEQDFGYTF. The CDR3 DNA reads TGTGCCTGGAGTGCCGAACAGGACTTTGGCTACACCTTC.

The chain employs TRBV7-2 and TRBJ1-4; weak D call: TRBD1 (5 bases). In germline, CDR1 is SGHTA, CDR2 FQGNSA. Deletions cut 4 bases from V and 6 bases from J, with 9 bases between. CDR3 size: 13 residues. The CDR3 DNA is TGTGCCAGCAGCTCGGGACTTTATGAAAAACTGTTTTTT. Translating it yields CASSSGLYEKLFF.

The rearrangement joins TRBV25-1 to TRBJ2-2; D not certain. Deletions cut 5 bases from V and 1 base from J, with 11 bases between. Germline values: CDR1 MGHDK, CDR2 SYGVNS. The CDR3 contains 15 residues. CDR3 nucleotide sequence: TGTGCCAGCAGTCGGAAAGGGATGAACACCGGGGAGCTGTTTTTT. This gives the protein CASSRKGMNTGELFF.

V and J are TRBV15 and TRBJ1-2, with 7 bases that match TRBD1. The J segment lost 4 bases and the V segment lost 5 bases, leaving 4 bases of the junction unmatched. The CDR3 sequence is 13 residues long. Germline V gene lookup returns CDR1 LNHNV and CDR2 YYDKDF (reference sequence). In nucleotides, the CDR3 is TGTGCCACCAGCGAGGGGGCAGGCTATGGCTACACCTTC. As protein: CATSEGAGYGYTF.

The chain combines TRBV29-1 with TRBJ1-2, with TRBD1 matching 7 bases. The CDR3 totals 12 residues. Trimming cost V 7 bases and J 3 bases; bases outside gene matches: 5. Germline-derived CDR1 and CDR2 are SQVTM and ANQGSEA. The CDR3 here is CSGGDSYYGYTF. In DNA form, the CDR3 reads TGCAGCGGAGGGGACAGCTACTATGGCTACACCTTC.

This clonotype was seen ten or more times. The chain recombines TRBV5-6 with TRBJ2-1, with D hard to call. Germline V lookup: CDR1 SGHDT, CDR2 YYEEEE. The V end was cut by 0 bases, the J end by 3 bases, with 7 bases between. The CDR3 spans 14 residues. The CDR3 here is CASSLDRGYNEQFF. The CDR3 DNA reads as TGTGCCAGCAGCTTGGACCGAGGCTACAATGAGCAGTTCTTC.

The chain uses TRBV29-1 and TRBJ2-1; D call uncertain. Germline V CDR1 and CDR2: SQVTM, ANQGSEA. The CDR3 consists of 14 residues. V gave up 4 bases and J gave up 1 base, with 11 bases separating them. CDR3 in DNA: TGCAGCGTTGTCTTCGTGAGTTCCTACAATGAGCAGTTCTTC. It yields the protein CSVVFVSSYNEQFF.

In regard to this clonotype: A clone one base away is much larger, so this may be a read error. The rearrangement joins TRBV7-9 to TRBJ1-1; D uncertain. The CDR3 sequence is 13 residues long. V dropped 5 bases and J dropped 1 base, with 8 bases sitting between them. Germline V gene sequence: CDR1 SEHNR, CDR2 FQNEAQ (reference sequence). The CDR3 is CASSVDRNTEAFF. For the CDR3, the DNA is TGTGCCAGCAGCGTAGACCGGAACACTGAAGCTTTCTTT.

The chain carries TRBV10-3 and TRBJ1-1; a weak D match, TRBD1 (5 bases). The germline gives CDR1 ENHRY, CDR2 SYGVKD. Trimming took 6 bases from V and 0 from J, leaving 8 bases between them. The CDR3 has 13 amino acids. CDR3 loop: CAIRAGLNTEAFF. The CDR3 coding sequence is TGTGCCATCAGGGCAGGGTTGAACACTGAAGCTTTCTTT.

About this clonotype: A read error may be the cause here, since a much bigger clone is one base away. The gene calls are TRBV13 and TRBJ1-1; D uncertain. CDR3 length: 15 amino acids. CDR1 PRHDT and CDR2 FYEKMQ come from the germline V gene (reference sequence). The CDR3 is CARSTLRARDTEAFF. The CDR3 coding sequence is TGTGCCCGCAGCACCCTCCGGGCGAGGGACACTGAAGCTTTCTTT. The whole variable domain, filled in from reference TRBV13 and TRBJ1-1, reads AAGVIQSPRHLIKEKRETATLKCYPIPRHDTVYWYQQGPGQDPQFLISFYEKMQSDKGSIPDRFSAQQFSDYHSELNMSSLELGDSALYFCARSTLRARDTEAFFGQGTRLTVV.

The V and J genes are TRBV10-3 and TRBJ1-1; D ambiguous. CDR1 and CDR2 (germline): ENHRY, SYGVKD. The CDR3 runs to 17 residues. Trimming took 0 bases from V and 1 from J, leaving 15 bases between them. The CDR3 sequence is CAISESAGVRPNTEAFF. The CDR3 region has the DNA TGTGCCATCAGTGAGTCGGCCGGAGTCAGACCGAACACTGAAGCTTTCTTT.

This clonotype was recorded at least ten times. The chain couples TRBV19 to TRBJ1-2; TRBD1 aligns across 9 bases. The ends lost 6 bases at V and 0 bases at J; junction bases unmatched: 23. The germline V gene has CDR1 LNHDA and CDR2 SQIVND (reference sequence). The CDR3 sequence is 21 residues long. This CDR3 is CASSPSDLYRDRARPNYGYTF. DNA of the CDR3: TGTGCCAGTAGCCCATCCGATTTATACCGGGACAGGGCACGGCCTAACTATGGCTACACCTTC.

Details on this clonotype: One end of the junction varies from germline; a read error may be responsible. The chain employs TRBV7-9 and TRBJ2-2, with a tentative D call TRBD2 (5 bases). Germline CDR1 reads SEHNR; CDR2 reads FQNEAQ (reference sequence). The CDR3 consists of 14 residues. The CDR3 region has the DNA TGTGCTAGCAGCGCCAGGTTCGACACCGGGGAGCTGCTTTTC. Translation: CASSARFDTGELLF.

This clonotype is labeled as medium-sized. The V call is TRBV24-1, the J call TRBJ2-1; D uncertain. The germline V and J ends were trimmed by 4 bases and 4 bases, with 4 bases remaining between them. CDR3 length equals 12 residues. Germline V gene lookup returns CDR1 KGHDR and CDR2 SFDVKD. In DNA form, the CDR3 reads TGTGCCACCAGTGACGGGTACAATGAGCAGTTCTTC. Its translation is CATSDGYNEQFF.

The CDR3 spells CASSPTGGDYFNTEAFF. In DNA, the CDR3 is TGCGCCAGCAGTCCCACAGGGGGCGATTATTTTAACACTGAAGCTTTCTTT. This sequence joins TRBV5-1 and TRBJ1-1, with TRBD1 matching 9 bases. The CDR3 runs to 17 residues. V was clipped by 5 bases and J by 2 bases; unmatched bases: 13. CDR1 is SGHRS and CDR2 is YFSETQ in the germline V gene.

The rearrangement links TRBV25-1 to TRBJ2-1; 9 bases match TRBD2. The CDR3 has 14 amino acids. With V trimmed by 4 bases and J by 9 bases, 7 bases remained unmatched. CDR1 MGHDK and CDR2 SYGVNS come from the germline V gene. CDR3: CASSGGTSFTEQFF. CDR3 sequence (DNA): TGTGCCAGCAGTGGTGGGACTAGCTTCACTGAGCAGTTCTTC.

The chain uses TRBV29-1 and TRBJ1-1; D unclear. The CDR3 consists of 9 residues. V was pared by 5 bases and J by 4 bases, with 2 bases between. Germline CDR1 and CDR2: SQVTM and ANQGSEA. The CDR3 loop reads CSVSTEAFF. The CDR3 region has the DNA TGCAGCGTTTCCACTGAAGCTTTCTTT.

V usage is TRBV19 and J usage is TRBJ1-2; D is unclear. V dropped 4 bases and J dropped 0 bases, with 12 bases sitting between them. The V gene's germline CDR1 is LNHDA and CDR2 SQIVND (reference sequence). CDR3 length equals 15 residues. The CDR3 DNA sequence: TGTGCCAGTAGTACCCACAGAGACTCTAACTATGGCTACACCTTC. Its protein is CASSTHRDSNYGYTF.